Each of the 23 T cell receptor beta chains below was sequenced from the same sample in a study of control samples from healthy donors and cancer patients. The table came from immunoSEQ multiplex PCR; TCRdb's copy has only in-frame clones and leaves some out. The sample lists about 58,000 clones, 90% to 95% occurring once. Sequenced material: blood. Source of these receptors: a man between 25 and 39 years old in good health.

V usage is TRBV4-3 and J usage is TRBJ1-5; TRBD1 is a possible D gene (6 bases). This CDR3 has 16 amino acids. Trimming took off 4 bases at V and 7 bases at J, with 20 bases between the two ends. In germline, CDR1 is LGHNA, CDR2 YSLEER. This CDR3 reads CASSPGGAGDKQPQHF. CDR3 nucleotides: TGCGCCAGCAGCCCCGGGGGGGCAGGGGACAAACAGCCCCAGCATTTT.

The chain links TRBV3-1 (or the pseudogene TRBV3-2) to TRBJ2-5; D remains unclear. The V end was cut by 4 bases, the J end by 5 bases, with 8 bases between. The CDR3 is 12 residues long. Per the germline V gene, CDR1 is LGHDT and CDR2 is YNNKEL (reference sequence). CDR3 amino acids: CASSPRDETQYF. The CDR3, as DNA: TGTGCCAGCAGCCCGCGTGATGAGACCCAGTACTTC.

The CDR3 sequence is CASSLAGTGNEKLFF. CDR3 nucleotide sequence: TGTGCCAGCAGCTTAGCCGGGACAGGCAATGAAAAACTGTTTTTT. The rearrangement joins TRBV7-9 to TRBJ1-4; 8 bases agree with TRBD1. V dropped 0 bases and J dropped 5; count of bases not matched to a gene: 2. Germline V lookup: CDR1 SEHNR, CDR2 FQNEAQ (reference sequence). The CDR3 spans 15 residues. The full variable domain, in which reference TRBV7-9 and TRBJ1-4 provide the parts outside the CDR3, is DTGVSQNPRHKITKRGQNVTFRCDPISEHNRLYWYRQTLGQGPEFLTYFQNEAQLEKSRLLSDRFSAERPKGSFSTLEIQRTEQGDSAMYLCASSLAGTGNEKLFFGSGTQLSVL.

The chain couples TRBV3-1 (or the pseudogene TRBV3-2) to TRBJ1-2, with D perhaps matching TRBD1 (5 bases). Germline lookup yields CDR1 LGHDT and CDR2 YNNKEL (reference sequence). Trimming cost V 1 base and J 14 bases, with 14 bases left between them. The CDR3 consists of 12 residues. CDR3 bases: TGTGCCAGCAGCCAAGGGGGCCAGGGATCAACCTTC. Translation: CASSQGGQGSTF.

The V and J genes are TRBV27 and TRBJ2-7, with D unclear. Trimming removed 3 bases from V and 4 bases from J, with 7 bases in between. The CDR3 is made up of 12 amino acids. In germline, CDR1 is MNHEY, CDR2 SMNVEV (reference sequence). Here the CDR3 DNA reads TGTGCCAGCAGTTTGGATGGTTACGAGCAGTACTTC. This gives the protein CASSLDGYEQYF.

The chain recombines TRBV27 with TRBJ1-1, with 12 bases matching TRBD1. V was clipped by 8 bases and J by 10 bases; unmatched bases: 11. The CDR3 covers 14 residues. The germline CDR1 and CDR2 sequences are MNHEY and SMNVEV (reference sequence). CDR3: CASLTRDRGRRAFF. The CDR3 nucleotides read TGTGCCAGCCTGACCCGGGACAGGGGGCGAAGAGCTTTCTTT.

This rearrangement joins TRBV24-1 to TRBJ1-2; D is uncertain. Per the germline V gene, CDR1 is KGHDR and CDR2 is SFDVKD. The CDR3 is made up of 14 amino acids. The V end was cut by 1 base, the J end by 0 bases, with 5 bases between. CDR3 nucleotide sequence: TGTGCCACCAGTGATTTAGCGGCTAACTATGGCTACACCTTC. Protein: CATSDLAANYGYTF.

V is TRBV6-5 and J is TRBJ2-1; the D gene is possibly TRBD1 (5 bases). The CDR3 consists of 15 residues. V lost 7 bases and J lost 0, with 13 bases in between. Looked up from germline, CDR1 is MNHEY and CDR2 is SVGAGI. In DNA form, the CDR3 reads TGTGCCAGCACGCGGACCACAGGCTCCTACAATGAGCAGTTCTTC. It specifies CASTRTTGSYNEQFF.

The chain is built from TRBV6-5 and TRBJ2-7, with 12 bases fitting TRBD2. V was pared by 5 bases and J by 3 bases, with 5 bases of the junction left unmatched. Per the germline V gene, CDR1 is MNHEY and CDR2 is SVGAGI. The CDR3 is 15 amino acids. The chain's CDR3 is CASSLGLAGYYEQYF. The CDR3, as DNA: TGTGCCAGCAGTCTCGGACTAGCGGGATACTACGAGCAGTACTTC.

The V gene is TRBV27, the J gene TRBJ2-1, with TRBD2 identical over 9 bases. CDR1 MNHEY and CDR2 SMNVEV come from the germline V gene (reference sequence). With V trimmed by 5 bases and J by 4 bases, 9 bases remained unmatched. This CDR3 has 16 residues. In nucleotides, the CDR3 is TGTGCCAGCAGTCGATTAGCGGGAGTACGGTACAATGAGCAGTTCTTC. Amino acid sequence: CASSRLAGVRYNEQFF.

J is TRBJ2-7 and V is TRBV6-5; possible D gene TRBD1, 6 bases. Germline CDR1 MNHEY, CDR2 SVGAGI. The CDR3 is 12 residues long. The germline V and J ends were trimmed by 6 bases and 5 bases, with 11 bases remaining between them. CDR3 sequence: CASSFTGNEQYF. The CDR3 nucleotides read TGTGCCAGCAGCTTTACAGGGAACGAGCAGTACTTC.

CDR3 coding DNA: TGTGCCAGCAGGAAACGGGGGACGATCAATGAGCAGTTCTTC. Protein product: CASRKRGTINEQFF. The rearrangement joins TRBV6-5 to TRBJ2-1; TRBD2 is a possible D gene (6 bases). Per the germline V gene, CDR1 is MNHEY and CDR2 is SVGAGI. The CDR3 runs to 14 residues. With 6 bases removed from V and 6 bases from J, the gap between germline ends came to 15 bases.

The chain is built from TRBV19 and TRBJ1-1, with D possibly matching TRBD1 (6 bases). Trimming stripped 5 bases from V and 4 bases from J, with 14 bases between. The CDR3 is made up of 14 amino acids. From germline, CDR1 is LNHDA and CDR2 SQIVND (reference sequence). CDR3 in DNA: TGTGCCAGTAGTGGGCGGGGGCTGAGCACTGAAGCTTTCTTT. Translation: CASSGRGLSTEAFF.

The chain joins TRBV6-5 to TRBJ1-2; D remains unclear. The V and J ends lost 2 bases and 6 bases respectively, with 7 bases between them. The CDR3 spans 12 residues. Per germline, CDR1 MNHEY and CDR2 SVGAGI. CDR3: CASSYGWDGYTF. The CDR3 bases are TGTGCCAGCAGTTACGGGTGGGATGGCTACACCTTC.

The V gene is TRBV5-6, the J gene TRBJ1-4, with no clear D. Germline V gene lookup returns CDR1 SGHDT and CDR2 YYEEEE. The length of the CDR3 is 13 residues. V lost 4 bases and J lost 12, with 16 bases in between. The CDR3 region is CASSQDGYEELFF. The DNA of the CDR3 is TGTGCCAGCAGCCAGGACGGCTATGAGGAACTGTTTTTT.

The chain carries TRBV30 and TRBJ2-3; no firm D call. The V and J ends lost 3 bases and 9 bases respectively, with 19 bases between them. Germline CDR1 and CDR2: GTSNPN and SVGIG (reference sequence). The CDR3 runs to 14 residues. CDR3 protein: CAWRSPVFFMTQYF. The CDR3 DNA sequence: TGTGCCTGGAGGAGCCCGGTTTTTTTCATGACGCAGTATTTT.

The gene calls are TRBV13 and TRBJ2-7; D is tentatively TRBD1 or TRBD2 (6 bases each). Germline lookup yields CDR1 PRHDT and CDR2 FYEKMQ (reference sequence). Between the trimmed V and J ends, which lost 5 bases and 7 bases, there was a span of 18 bases. This CDR3 is built from 14 residues. CDR3 sequence: CASSAYPGAGEQYF. CDR3 DNA sequence: TGTGCCAGCAGCGCATATCCGGGGGCGGGGGAGCAGTACTTC.

J is TRBJ1-5 and V is TRBV7-9, with D maybe TRBD1 (5 bases). The germline V gene has CDR1 SEHNR and CDR2 FQNEAQ (reference sequence). V was shortened by 5 bases and J by 5 bases, with 10 bases between the two germline ends. The CDR3 spans 13 residues. The CDR3: CASSHDSYQPQHF. The CDR3, as DNA: TGTGCCAGCAGCCACGACAGCTATCAGCCCCAGCATTTT.

With regard to this clone: One end of the junction does not line up with germline, which may come from a read error. V usage is TRBV19 and J usage is TRBJ2-1; D ambiguous. In germline, CDR1 is LNHDA, CDR2 SQIVND (reference sequence). This CDR3 has 10 amino acids. In nucleotides, the CDR3 is TGTGCCAGTGTTAACAATGGGCAGTTCTTC. Translated: CASVNNGQFF.

The chain carries TRBV3-1 (or the pseudogene TRBV3-2) and TRBJ2-7; 8 nucleotides align to TRBD2. Trimming cost V 0 bases and J 4 bases; bases outside gene matches: 8. CDR3 size: 16 residues. Germline CDR1 LGHDT, CDR2 YNNKEL (reference sequence). CDR3 amino acids: CASSQDSGSGIYEQYF. For the CDR3, the DNA is TGTGCCAGCAGCCAAGATTCGGGTAGCGGGATTTACGAGCAGTACTTC.

The gene calls are TRBV28 and TRBJ1-4, with TRBD1 matching over 7 bases. The CDR3 is 16 amino acids. V shed 6 bases and J 7 bases; nucleotides not matched to a gene: 14. The germline CDR1 and CDR2 sequences are MDHEN and SYDVKM. The CDR3 DNA follows: TGTGCCAGCAGGTTCGGACAGGACGTTTCGGGTGAAAAACTGTTTTTT. It is translated as CASRFGQDVSGEKLFF.

V and J are TRBV5-1 and TRBJ2-5, with D perhaps matching TRBD1 or TRBD2 (6 bases each). This CDR3 is built from 15 residues. Trimming took 7 bases from V and 1 from J, leaving 17 bases between them. CDR1 and CDR2 (germline): SGHRS, YFSETQ. The CDR3 DNA follows: TGCGCCAGCTGTACGGGGGCCTCACTCCAAGAGACCCAGTACTTC. This sequence encodes CASCTGASLQETQYF.

This CDR3 is CASSLGSGGPDQPQHF. The CDR3 nucleotides read TGTGCCAGCAGCTTGGGGTCAGGGGGCCCGGATCAGCCCCAGCATTTT. The chain is built from TRBV5-6 and TRBJ1-5, with 8 bases identical to TRBD1. CDR3 length: 16 residues. V lost 0 bases, J lost 5 bases, and 7 bases stayed unmatched. Germline V gene lookup returns CDR1 SGHDT and CDR2 YYEEEE. Full variable domain (outside the CDR3, taken from reference TRBV5-6 and TRBJ1-5): DAGVTQSPTHLIKTRGQQVTLRCSPKSGHDTVSWYQQALGQGPQFIFQYYEEEERQRGNFPDRFSGHQFPNYSSELNVNALLLGDSALYLCASSLGSGGPDQPQHFGDGTRLSIL.